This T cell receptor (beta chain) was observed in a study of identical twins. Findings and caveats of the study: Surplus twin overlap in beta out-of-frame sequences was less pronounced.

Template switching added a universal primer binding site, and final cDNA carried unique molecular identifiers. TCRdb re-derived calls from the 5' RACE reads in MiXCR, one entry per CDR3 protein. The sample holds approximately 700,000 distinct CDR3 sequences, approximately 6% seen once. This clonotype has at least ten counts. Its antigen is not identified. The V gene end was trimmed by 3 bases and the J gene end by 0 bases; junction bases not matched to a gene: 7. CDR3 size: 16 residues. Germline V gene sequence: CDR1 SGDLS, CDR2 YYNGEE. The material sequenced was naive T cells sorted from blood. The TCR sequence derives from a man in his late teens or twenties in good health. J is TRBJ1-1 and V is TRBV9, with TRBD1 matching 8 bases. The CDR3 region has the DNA TGTGCCAGCAGCGCCCCAGCGGGACAGGTGAACACTGAAGCTTTCTTT. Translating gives CASSAPAGQVNTEAFF.